These 18 T cell receptor beta chains came from one sample sequenced in a study of tissue T cells after allogeneic stem cell transplantation. Generated by immunoSEQ multiplex PCR, the TCRdb table keeps only in-frame clones and is missing some. The sample has approximately 17,000 clones, roughly three quarters seen once. Input material: spleen. Receptors originate from a female BALB/c mouse in good health. This strain's MHC haplotype is H2-d.

A remark on this clone: Gene names are mouse gene names. Coverage ceases 1 residue before the CDR3 finishes, and the germline J gene fills in the end. This chain uses TRBV31 with TRBJ1-3; no clear D gene. This CDR3 has 13 residues. The ends were cut back, 0 bases at V and 0 bases at J, with 3 bases in the middle. The germline gives CDR1 GKSSPN, CDR2 SITVG. CDR3 loop: CAWSLNSGNTLYF. The CDR3 DNA, read in part, is TGTGCCTGGAGTCTAAATTCTGGAAATACGCTCTAT.

As to this clone: The genes and germline here are from mouse. The sequence runs out 1 residue before the end of the CDR3; the remainder is reconstructed from the germline J gene. This chain links TRBV5 with TRBJ2-4; D not certain. The CDR3 is 14 residues long. The germline V gene encodes CDR1 LGHNA and CDR2 YNLKQL (reference sequence). V shed 0 bases and J shed 0 bases, with 4 bases lying between them. The sequenced part of the CDR3 DNA is TGTGCCAGCAGCCAAGACAGAAGTCAAAACACCTTGTAC. Its translation: CASSQDRSQNTLY. The entire CDR3 sequence reads CASSQDRSQNTLYF.

As concerns this clone: Germline and genes here are mouse. With the read ending 1 residue before the CDR3 end, the germline J gene is used to fill in that end. V is TRBV29 and J is TRBJ2-7; possible D gene TRBD1, 5 bases. CDR3 length: 13 amino acids. The ends were cut back, 5 bases at V and 2 bases at J, with 10 bases in the middle. Germline lookup yields CDR1 MSHET and CDR2 SYDVDS. CDR3 DNA, as far as it was read: TGTGCTAGCAGTACCCGACAGACCTATGAACAGTAC. It specifies CASSTRQTYEQY. The whole CDR3 region reads CASSTRQTYEQYF.

As regards this clone: These gene names are mouse names. Read coverage stops 1 residue before the CDR3 terminus; the germline J gene supplies the remainder. The chain carries TRBV4 and TRBJ2-7, with 10 bases identical to TRBD2. Germline lookup yields CDR1 LGHDT and CDR2 YNNKQL (reference sequence). The J segment lost 0 bases and the V segment lost 6 bases, leaving 5 bases of the junction unmatched. CDR3 size: 15 residues. The chain's CDR3 is CASRHWGGGSYEQYF. The covered CDR3 bases are TGTGCCAGCAGGCACTGGGGGGGAGGCTCCTATGAACAGTAC.

A single count supports this clone. The gene names given are mouse names. Coverage ceases 1 residue before the CDR3 finishes, and the germline J gene fills in the end. The chain recombines TRBV2 with TRBJ2-5; 8 nucleotides agree with TRBD2. CDR1 is LGHNA and CDR2 is YSYQKL in the germline V gene. V lost 2 bases and J lost 3; bases outside the gene matches: 4. This CDR3 comprises 15 residues. Partial CDR3 DNA: TGTGCCAGCAGCCAAAGGGTGGGGGGGCAAGACACCCAGTAC. Its protein is CASSQRVGGQDTQY. The CDR3 in its entirety is CASSQRVGGQDTQYF.

Remarks on this clone: Mouse names are used for the genes. The CDR3 is cut off 1 residue early in the read; its end comes from the germline J gene. The chain carries TRBV5 and TRBJ2-3; D unclear. The CDR3 is 14 amino acids. Germline V gene data show CDR1 as LGHNA and CDR2 as YNLKQL (reference sequence). The V and J ends lost 0 bases and 0 bases respectively, with 4 bases between them. The DNA read from the CDR3 is TGTGCCAGCAGCCAAGAAGGCAGTGCAGAAACGCTGTAT. It is translated as CASSQEGSAETLY. The entire CDR3 is CASSQEGSAETLYF.

There are a few counts of this clone. Gene names and germline match the mouse. The sequenced fragment ends 1 residue before the CDR3 boundary, so the rest is inferred from the germline J gene. V is TRBV1 and J is TRBJ2-7; 9 bases line up with TRBD2. Germline CDR1 NSQYPW, CDR2 LRSPGD (reference sequence). Unmatched junction bases numbered 4, after V lost 1 base and J lost 0 bases. The CDR3 length is 16 residues. CDR3 DNA, as far as it was read: TGCACCTGCAGTGCAGCTCTGACTGGGGGCTCCTATGAACAGTAC. Translation: CTCSAALTGGSYEQY. The whole CDR3 is CTCSAALTGGSYEQYF.

Details on this clone: Gene names denote mouse genes. The CDR3 here is CTCSAEDWGKQYF. The CDR3 bases that were read are TGCACCTGCAGTGCAGAGGACTGGGGGAAACAGTAC. This chain uses TRBV1 with TRBJ2-7; TRBD2 matches at 10 bases. Sequencing ends 1 residue short of the CDR3 end; the germline J gene provides the rest. The CDR3 is made up of 13 amino acids. V trimming: 0 bases; J trimming: 8 bases; junction bases outside the gene matches: 1. Looked up from germline, CDR1 is NSQYPW and CDR2 is LRSPGD (reference sequence).

Comments on this clone: Mouse names are used for the genes. The CDR3 end is not reached by the read, which stops 1 residue before it; the germline J gene fills it in. The rearrangement uses TRBV19 and TRBJ2-5, with 10 bases aligning to TRBD2. V gave up 5 bases and J gave up 2 bases; unmatched junction bases: 5. This CDR3 is 15 amino acids long. Germline V lookup: CDR1 FNHDT, CDR2 SITEND (reference sequence). The CDR3 is CASSSWGGFQDTQYF. The CDR3 DNA, read in part, is TGTGCCAGCAGCTCCTGGGGGGGCTTCCAAGACACCCAGTAC.

For this clone: Mouse gene names apply. The read is 1 residue too short to cover the CDR3 end, so that end is filled in from the germline J gene. The J gene is TRBJ1-5, the V gene TRBV13-1, with 7 nucleotides matching TRBD1. The length of the CDR3 is 13 residues. Germline V gene sequence: CDR1 NSHNY, CDR2 SYGAGN. The junction had 1 base not matched to a gene; V was cut back by 6 bases and J by 1 base. CDR3 sequence reads: CASKGQNNQAPLF. Incomplete CDR3 DNA: TGTGCCAGCAAGGGACAGAACAACCAGGCTCCGCTT.

Of note for this clone: Mouse gene names apply. The CDR3 end is not reached by the read, which stops 1 residue before it; the germline J gene fills it in. The chain uses TRBV13-1 and TRBJ1-5; TRBD1 matches at 8 bases. The CDR3 extends over 17 amino acids. V was clipped by 0 bases and J by 2 bases; unmatched bases: 7. From germline, CDR1 is NSHNY and CDR2 SYGAGN. The CDR3 bases that were read are TGTGCCAGCAGTGATGGCACAGGGGGGTACGACAACCAGGCTCCGCTT. It codes for CASSDGTGGYDNQAPL. The entire CDR3 protein reads CASSDGTGGYDNQAPLF.

With respect to this clone: Genes here carry mouse names. The read halts 1 residue ahead of the CDR3 end, with the missing end drawn from the germline J gene. The V and J genes are TRBV1 and TRBJ1-4, with 7 bases aligning to TRBD1. Germline V lookup: CDR1 NSQYPW, CDR2 LRSPGD (reference sequence). V lost 1 base, J lost 4 bases, and 6 bases stayed unmatched. The length of the CDR3 is 16 residues. The CDR3 sequence: CTCSAGGGTVNERLFF. The sequenced CDR3 bases are TGCACCTGCAGTGCAGGAGGAGGGACAGTCAACGAAAGATTATTT.

Regarding this clone: Gene and germline names: mouse. Partial CDR3 DNA: TGTGCCAGCGGTGATGCCGACTGGGGCGACACCTTGTAC. This encodes CASGDADWGDTLY. The whole CDR3 region reads CASGDADWGDTLYF. The chain joins TRBV13-2 to TRBJ2-4; TRBD2 agrees at 8 bases. The CDR3 extends 1 residue past the end of the read, so its final part is completed from the germline J gene. From germline, CDR1 is NNHNN and CDR2 SYGAGS (reference sequence). The CDR3 is 14 residues long. Trimming took 0 bases from V and 7 from J; bases not matched to a gene: 4.

On this clone itself: Mouse germline and gene names are used. The part of the CDR3 DNA that was read is TGTGCCTGGAGTCTAAGGCGGGGGCAGCTCTAC. This codes for CAWSLRRGQLY. The full CDR3 is CAWSLRRGQLYF. V usage is TRBV31 and J usage is TRBJ2-2; D gene uncertain. The CDR3 end is not reached by the read, which stops 1 residue before it; the germline J gene fills it in. Trimming shortened V by 0 bases and J by 8 bases, and 7 bases separated the two germline ends. The CDR3 contains 12 residues. The germline CDR1 and CDR2 sequences are GKSSPN and SITVG.

Of note for this clone: The genes are named according to mouse. Read sequence stops 1 residue before the CDR3 end, and the germline J gene provides the missing end. The chain uses TRBV1 and TRBJ1-1; tentatively, D is TRBD1 (6 bases). Germline V gene lookup returns CDR1 NSQYPW and CDR2 LRSPGD (reference sequence). V lost 2 bases, J lost 0 bases, and 13 bases lay in between. The CDR3 is made up of 16 amino acids. CDR3 DNA (partial): TGCACCTGCAGTGCACGAACGGGGACAACAAACACAGAAGTCTTC. Encoded protein: CTCSARTGTTNTEVF. In full, the CDR3 reads CTCSARTGTTNTEVFF. The full variable domain, completed using reference TRBV1 and TRBJ1-1, is VTLLEQNPRWRLVPRGQAVNLRCILKNSQYPWMSWYQQDLQKQLQWLFTLRSPGDKEVKSLPGADYLATRVTDTELRLQVANMSQGRTLYCTCSARTGTTNTEVFFGKGTRLTVV.

Turning to this clone: The gene names given are mouse names. The read is 1 residue too short to cover the CDR3 end, so that end is filled in from the germline J gene. The chain has TRBV2 and TRBJ2-7, with 11 bases identical to TRBD2. Germline V gene lookup returns CDR1 LGHNA and CDR2 YSYQKL. The CDR3 is 15 amino acids. The trim removed 0 bases at V and 3 bases at J, leaving 1 base unmatched. CDR3: CASSQELGGLYEQYF. CDR3 DNA, as far as it was read: TGTGCCAGCAGCCAAGAACTGGGGGGGCTCTATGAACAGTAC.

As to this clone: All gene names here are mouse names. The DNA read from the CDR3 is TGTGCCAGCAGCCAACCCCCTGGGCAGAACCAAGACACCCAGTAC. Translated, it gives CASSQPPGQNQDTQY. The CDR3 in its entirety is CASSQPPGQNQDTQYF. The V gene is TRBV2, the J gene TRBJ2-5; perhaps TRBD2 as D (5 bases). The read stops 1 residue short of the end of the CDR3; the missing end is completed from the germline J gene. CDR1 and CDR2 (germline): LGHNA, YSYQKL. V gave up 2 bases and J gave up 0 bases, with 12 bases separating them. The CDR3 consists of 16 residues.

On this clone itself: Genes here carry mouse names. The part of the CDR3 DNA that was read is TGTGCCAGCGGTGACCGGAAAGTGAGCTCCTATGAACAGTAC. It specifies CASGDRKVSSYEQY. The whole CDR3 reads CASGDRKVSSYEQYF. This chain uses TRBV13-2 with TRBJ2-7; D remains unclear. The observed sequence ends 1 residue before the CDR3 terminus, with the missing tail filled in from the germline J gene. The CDR3 is made up of 15 amino acids. Germline V gene data show CDR1 as NNHNN and CDR2 as SYGAGS (reference sequence). Trimming stripped 2 bases from V and 0 bases from J, with 12 bases between.